The following is a T cell receptor beta chain sequence with its context. What this receptor recognizes is not known. Per-base qualities were not stored, and no clone one base away is much larger. Other DNA sequences in this sample translate to the same CDR3. The sample is drawn from a study of PD-L1 blockade in urothelial cancer (dated by TCRdb to about 2017). About the full investigation: Every patient began therapy in the mid-2010s and was given atezolizumab 1,200 mg intravenously every 3 weeks. About 90% of the 29 patients were males with bladder-origin urothelial cancer, and about 60% of the roughly 29 reported a prior smoking history. An ECOG performance status of 0 or 1 was recorded for the patients, and 0 to 3 prior chemotherapy regimens had been received by the patients. Blood samples were analyzed 3 weeks after the start of treatment (second dose) and 6 weeks after the start of treatment. A median of roughly 140,000 T cells and 85,000 or so unique TCRs was obtained from blood samples, and a median clonality of 0.080 was observed. The study, an exploratory multi-omic analysis, examined somatic, immune and clinical correlates of response to PD-L1 blockade with atezolizumab in urothelial cancer. Pretreatment tumor samples, along with matched peripheral blood serially collected before and after atezolizumab treatment, were subjected to TCR sequencing. Durable clinical benefit was defined as a progression-free survival longer than 6 months, and TCR features were additionally tested against progression-free survival and overall survival. In the same patients, whole exome sequencing and RNA sequencing of pretreatment tumors were performed in addition to TCR sequencing. Durable clinical benefit was achieved by nine patients but not by the remaining 20. Pretreatment blood TCR-seq was available for fewer than 30 patients, at least one posttreatment blood collection was obtained for some 24 patients, and tumor TCR-seq was available for some 24 patients.

To estimate absolute template abundance from read counts, synthetic TCR analog templates were spiked into each PCR. The immunoSEQ assay used bias-controlled V and J gene primers to amplify TCRbeta CDR3 regions from genomic DNA. Sequencing of rearranged TCRbeta segments was done at approximately 20X coverage. In the authors' own workflow: Clustering was used to correct sequencing errors, and CDR3s were annotated against IMGT so that V, D and J genes could be assigned. Only productive TCRbeta rearrangements were used in downstream analyses, excluding out-of-frame or stop-codon sequences. Clonality was calculated as one minus the Shannon entropy normalized by the log of the number of unique productive sequences. Clones differing between time points or between blood and tumor were identified using Fisher's exact test with Benjamini-Hochberg correction, with an adjusted p below 0.01 applied as the threshold. This immuneACCESS table, as held by TCRdb, lists in-frame sequences with V and J called but not all clones. Of the missing ones, under half trace to an unresolved V gene in checked studies; the others have no known cause. V and J calls and clone size come straight from that table; D and trimming were deduced from the DNA. This sample holds about 50,000 clones; around 80% were observed only once. The top ten clones comprise approximately 8.2% of the sample.

The germline V gene specifies SGHRS as CDR1 and YFSETQ as CDR2. V has 0 bases trimmed and J has 8 bases trimmed; junction bases matching no gene number 4. Spanning cysteine to phenylalanine, the CDR3 consists of 14 amino acids. The only DNA kept is the CDR3, 42 bases in frame from the first base. The time point label, read with the paper, signifies: peripheral blood 6 weeks after treatment start. The cohort comprised roughly 30 patients with locally advanced or metastatic urothelial carcinoma treated at Memorial Sloan Kettering on a trial protocol. Peripheral blood mononuclear cells were collected pretreatment and during treatment, with between 1 and 8 total time points per patient. The Qiagen DNeasy Blood extraction kit was used to purify genomic DNA from total PBMCs and from tumor samples. PBMCs were collected pretreatment and during treatment, and were isolated and stored as previously described.

The paper as a whole reports these results and caveats: Because the sample size was small (n of about 27) and many exploratory analyses were performed, the results are intended to be hypothesis-generating. Patients with durable benefit showed greater expansion of tumor-associated TCR clones in peripheral blood 3 weeks after starting treatment (n of about 20, p = 0.022). A pretreatment peripheral blood TCR clonality below the median was linked to improved progression-free and overall survival.

This specimen consisted of PBMCs, obtained around atezolizumab (anti-PD-L1) treatment. The sequence was obtained from a man between 65 and 85 years old with urothelial cancer. In this chain, TRBV5-1 is recombined with TRBJ1-4, with 7 bases aligning to TRBD1. CDR3 loop: CASSLAGGREKLFF. At the DNA level, the sequence is TGCGCCAGCAGCTTGGCAGGGGGGCGCGAAAAACTGTTTTTT.